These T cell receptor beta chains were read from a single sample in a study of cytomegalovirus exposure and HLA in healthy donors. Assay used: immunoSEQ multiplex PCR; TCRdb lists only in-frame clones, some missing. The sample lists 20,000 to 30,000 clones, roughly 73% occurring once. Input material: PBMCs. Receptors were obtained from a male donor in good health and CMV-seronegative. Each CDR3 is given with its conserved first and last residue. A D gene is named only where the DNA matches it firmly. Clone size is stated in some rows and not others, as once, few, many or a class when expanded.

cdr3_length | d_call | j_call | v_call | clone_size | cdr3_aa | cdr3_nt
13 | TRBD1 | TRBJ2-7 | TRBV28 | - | CASVLQGAGEQYF | TGTGCCAGCGTTTTACAGGGGGCGGGCGAGCAGTACTTC
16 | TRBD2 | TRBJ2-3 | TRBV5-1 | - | CASSLKAGGYTDTQYF | TGCGCCAGCAGCTTGAAAGCGGGGGGATACACAGATACGCAGTATTTT
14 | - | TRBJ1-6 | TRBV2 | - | CASSGGFYNSPLHF | TGTGCCAGCAGTGGTGGCTTCTATAATTCACCCCTCCACTTT
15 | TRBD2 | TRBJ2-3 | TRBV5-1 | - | CASSRSGRSADTQYF | TGCGCCAGCAGCCGGAGCGGGAGATCGGCGGATACGCAGTATTTT
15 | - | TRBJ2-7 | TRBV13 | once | CASSLGLGLSYEQYF | TGTGCCAGCAGCTTAGGCCTGGGACTTAGCTACGAGCAGTACTTC
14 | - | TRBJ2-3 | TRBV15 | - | CATSSGVHTDTQYF | TGTGCCACCAGCAGCGGGGTGCACACAGATACGCAGTATTTT
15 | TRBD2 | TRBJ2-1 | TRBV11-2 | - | CASSLASGSYNEQFF | TGTGCCAGCAGCTTAGCTAGCGGTTCCTACAATGAGCAGTTCTTC
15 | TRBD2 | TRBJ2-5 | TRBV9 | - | CASSVVAGSQETQYF | TGTGCCAGCAGCGTAGTAGCGGGGAGCCAAGAGACCCAGTACTTC
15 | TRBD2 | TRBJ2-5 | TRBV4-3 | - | CASSRGWRGEETQYF | TGCGCCAGCAGCCGGGGGTGGCGGGGGGAGGAGACCCAGTACTTC
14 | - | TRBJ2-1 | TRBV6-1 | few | CASSEDNESNEQFF | TGTGCCAGCAGTGAAGATAATGAGTCGAATGAGCAGTTCTTC
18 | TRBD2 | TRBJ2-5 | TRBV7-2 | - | CASSLEGRVGRNQETQYF | TGTGCCAGCAGCTTAGAAGGGAGGGTCGGGAGGAACCAAGAGACCCAGTACTTC
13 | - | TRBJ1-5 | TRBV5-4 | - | CASSWDKNQPQHF | TGTGCCAGCAGCTGGGACAAAAATCAGCCCCAGCATTTT
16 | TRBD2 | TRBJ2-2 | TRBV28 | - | CASSSERELYTGELFF | TGTGCCAGCAGTTCCGAGCGGGAGTTGTACACCGGGGAGCTGTTTTTT
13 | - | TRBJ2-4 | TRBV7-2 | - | CASSLNSVDIQYF | TGTGCCAGCAGCTTAAACTCGGTCGACATTCAGTACTTC
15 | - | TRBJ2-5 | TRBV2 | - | CASSGYSGSLETQYF | TGTGCCAGCAGCGGCTATTCAGGAAGTTTGGAGACCCAGTACTTC
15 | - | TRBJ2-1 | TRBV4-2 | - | CASSRRGTHSDEQFF | TGTGCCAGCAGCCGCCGGGGGACCCACAGCGATGAGCAGTTCTTC
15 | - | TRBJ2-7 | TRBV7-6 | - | CASSLADQGFYEQYF | TGTGCCAGCAGCTTAGCGGACCAGGGATTCTACGAGCAGTACTTC
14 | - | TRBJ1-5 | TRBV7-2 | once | CASSLGANNQPQHF | TGTGCCAGCAGCTTAGGTGCTAATAATCAGCCCCAGCATTTT